Described below is a single T cell receptor beta chain sequence and its context. V lost 5 bases to trimming and J lost 0 bases; unmatched junction nucleotides: 3. CDR3 length: 15 amino acids. Looked up from germline, CDR1 is MGHRA and CDR2 is YSYEKL. The data stem from a study of blood T cell repertoires in COVID-19. Looking at the study overall: Both acute and convalescent COVID-19 samples were obtained from the United States, Italy and Spain. Nucleic acid was either cDNA or gDNA, and it came from T cells, B-cell-depleted T cells, or PBMCs.

Study processing details: Nucleated cell counts were estimated from reference gene primer amplification. The method was immunoSEQ multiplex PCR; TCRdb's version includes in-frame clones alone and lacks a portion of them. V, J and clone size derive from that table, while D and trimming were established from the DNA sequence. The sample contains roughly 100,000 clones, approximately 80% of which appear only once. The V call is TRBV4-1, the J call TRBJ2-1; TRBD2 agrees at 8 bases. Sequencing was done on a sample of peripheral blood. This receptor was obtained from a human donor in a cohort sampled during active COVID-19. This chain's CDR3 is CASSLAGSSYNEQFF. DNA of the CDR3: TGCGCCAGCAGCTTAGCGGGAAGCTCCTACAATGAGCAGTTCTTC.